This T cell receptor beta chain was retrieved from a study of blood T cell dynamics during melanoma immunotherapy. Study-level background: Patients with metastatic melanoma got pembrolizumab or nivolumab-ipilimumab as first-line care. Points from the study as a whole: Disease-control patients' PBMC repertoires became either more clonal or more diverse at W3.

Using immunoSEQ multiplex PCR, the repertoire was profiled, and TCRdb retains in-frame clones only, with some absent. Seen here are more than 8,500 clones, approximately 83% observed once, and the top ten hold about 10%. The time point: pre-treatment baseline. Samples come from before therapy and from week 3 after the first blockade cycle. This clone was counted only a few times. Its cognate antigen is unknown. This specimen was blood, taken from a patient treated with checkpoint blockade. The clonotype comes from a human donor with melanoma.

This chain's CDR3 is CASSRGNLSPLHF. The CDR3 DNA is TGTGCCAGTTCCAGGGGGAACCTATCACCCCTCCACTTT. The rearrangement uses TRBV9 and TRBJ1-6, with 7 nucleotides matching TRBD1. After removal of 8 bases from V and 10 bases from J, the junction contained 9 bases not matched to a gene. CDR3 length: 13 amino acids. Germline V lookup: CDR1 SGDLS, CDR2 YYNGEE.